This entry is about one TCR beta chain. The antigen is unknown. This sample is drawn from a study of cytomegalovirus exposure and HLA in healthy donors. Study context: The approximately 670 first-cohort repertoires and the approximately 110 validation repertoires shared the same platform, a later analysis reported. Study observations and caveats: According to reports, the classifier identified cytomegalovirus status with high specificity and sensitivity. The investigators catalogued some 160 TCR beta chains as cytomegalovirus-associated.

Libraries were prepared by immunoSEQ multiplex PCR; TCRdb keeps only in-frame clonotypes and omits some of them. The repertoire includes about 130,000 clones, roughly 89% of them detected once, and less than 1.5% sits in the top ten. This clonotype was sampled from a woman between 18 and 30 years old in good health and CMV-seronegative. Sequencing was done on a sample of PBMCs.

The CDR3 loop reads CASSDLSGGLNEQFF. CDR3 coding DNA: TGTGCCAGCAGCGACCTAAGCGGGGGCTTAAATGAGCAGTTCTTC. The genes are TRBV9 and TRBJ2-1; 8 nucleotides line up with TRBD2. J lost 7 bases, V lost 3 bases, and 9 bases had no gene match. The CDR3 runs 15 residues. Germline V gene data show CDR1 as SGDLS and CDR2 as YYNGEE.